This T cell receptor (beta chain) emerged from a study of radiotherapy plus CTLA-4 blockade in lung cancer (dated by TCRdb to about 2018). Regarding the complete study: Among the enrolled patients, approximately 18% had an objective response, and 31% reached disease control.

With regard to this clone: Its recognized antigen is unknown. Base qualities are not recorded, but no much larger clone differs from it by a single base.

The method was the immunoSEQ multiplex PCR assay. TCRdb re-hosts the immuneACCESS table, in-frame sequences only. Its copies lack some clones; in the studies checked, an unresolved V gene accounts for under half of them, and the cause for the rest is not known. The sample profile shows about 59,000 clones; around 76% of them were found once. Of the sample, approximately 2.9% falls within the top ten clones. The study evaluated CTLA-4 blockade (ipilimumab) given together with focal radiation therapy in patients who had chemo-refractory metastatic non-small-cell lung cancer. The paper as a whole reports these results and caveats: After treatment with radiotherapy and ipilimumab, TCR clones that originated in tumors expanded in peripheral blood. The strongest predictors of response, as reported, were early dynamic changes in blood T cell clones along with a rise in serum interferon-beta after radiation.

The CDR3 goes from the cysteine to the phenylalanine over 18 residues. CDR3 DNA only is kept here, 54 bases in frame from base 1. After removal of 3 bases from V and 0 bases from J, the junction retains 11 bases not matched to a gene. Based on the germline V gene, the CDR1 and CDR2 sequences are SGHTA and FQGNSA. This chain joins TRBV7-2 to TRBJ2-4; 7 central nucleotides agree with TRBD2. The sample was peripheral blood, taken from a patient treated with radiotherapy plus ipilimumab. This sequence was found in a human donor with non-small cell lung cancer who had a complete response to radiotherapy plus ipilimumab. The nucleotides read TGTGCCAGCAGCTTTTCTACGGGAGGTGTCGGAGCCAAAAACATTCAGTACTTC. This sequence encodes CASSFSTGGVGAKNIQYF.